These T cell receptor beta chains were read from a single sample in a study of CD8+ T cells in alopecia areata. Libraries were prepared by immunoSEQ multiplex PCR; TCRdb keeps only in-frame clonotypes and omits some of them. The data hold some 240,000 clones, with more than 45% observed a single time. Specimen: CD4+ T cells sorted from blood, collected at week 4, from a patient treated with tofacitinib. These receptors came from a human donor with alopecia areata. CDR3s include the opening cysteine and the closing phenylalanine or tryptophan. A D gene is named only where the DNA matches it firmly. Clone size, where shown, is once, few, many, or a class for clones that have expanded.

cdr3_nt: TGTGCCAGCAGCGGGACCTCCTATGGCTACACCTTC
cdr3_aa: CASSGTSYGYTF
j_call: TRBJ1-2
clone_size: NA
v_call: TRBV16
d_call: NA

cdr3_nt: TGCAGCGCTACCGTGGGAGGGCTAAACACCGGGGAGCTGTTTTTT
cdr3_aa: CSATVGGLNTGELFF
j_call: TRBJ2-2
clone_size: NA
v_call: TRBV29-1
d_call: TRBD2

cdr3_nt: TGCGCCAGCAGCTTGGAGGCAGGGCTCTCTGAAGCTTTCTTT
cdr3_aa: CASSLEAGLSEAFF
j_call: TRBJ1-1
clone_size: NA
v_call: TRBV5-1
d_call: NA

cdr3_nt: TGTGCCAGCTGCAGGGGGCAGGCCTACGAGCAGTACTTC
cdr3_aa: CASCRGQAYEQYF
j_call: TRBJ2-7
clone_size: NA
v_call: TRBV6-6
d_call: TRBD1

cdr3_nt: TGCAGCGTTGTTCCCCAGGGGGCAAGTCAGGGCTACACCTTC
cdr3_aa: CSVVPQGASQGYTF
j_call: TRBJ1-2
clone_size: NA
v_call: TRBV29-1
d_call: TRBD1

cdr3_nt: TGCGCCAGCAGCCAAGATTCAGGGGACCTTTATGGCTACACCTTC
cdr3_aa: CASSQDSGDLYGYTF
j_call: TRBJ1-2
clone_size: NA
v_call: TRBV4-3
d_call: NA

cdr3_nt: TGTGCCAGCAATCCGGGACTAGTTTCTGAGACCCAGTACTTC
cdr3_aa: CASNPGLVSETQYF
j_call: TRBJ2-5
clone_size: NA
v_call: TRBV2
d_call: TRBD2

cdr3_nt: TGTGCCAGCAGTGTGAGCCGGTATATCCAGTTCTTC
cdr3_aa: CASSVSRYIQFF
j_call: TRBJ2-1
clone_size: few
v_call: TRBV14
d_call: NA

cdr3_nt: TGTGCCTGGATAGACCGTCGGGACACTGAAGCTTTCTTT
cdr3_aa: CAWIDRRDTEAFF
j_call: TRBJ1-1
clone_size: few
v_call: TRBV30
d_call: NA

cdr3_nt: TGTGCCAGTATGCGGGACTCCTACGAGCAGTACTTC
cdr3_aa: CASMRDSYEQYF
j_call: TRBJ2-7
clone_size: few
v_call: TRBV28
d_call: NA

cdr3_nt: TGTGCCTGGAGTGCAGGAACCTACGAGCAGTACTTC
cdr3_aa: CAWSAGTYEQYF
j_call: TRBJ2-7
clone_size: NA
v_call: TRBV30
d_call: NA

cdr3_nt: TGTGCCAGCAGTTCCGGGACACTTAATTCACCCCTCCACTTT
cdr3_aa: CASSSGTLNSPLHF
j_call: TRBJ1-6
clone_size: NA
v_call: TRBV7-3
d_call: NA

cdr3_nt: TGTGCCTGGAGTCGTGGGGGACAGACGCGTGAGCAGTTCTTC
cdr3_aa: CAWSRGGQTREQFF
j_call: TRBJ2-1
clone_size: few
v_call: TRBV30
d_call: TRBD1

cdr3_nt: TGTGCCAGCAAGGTTCACGAAGCTGGCTACACCTTC
cdr3_aa: CASKVHEAGYTF
j_call: TRBJ1-2
clone_size: NA
v_call: TRBV2
d_call: NA

cdr3_nt: TGCGCCAGCAGCCAACGGGACAGCTATGGCTACACCTTC
cdr3_aa: CASSQRDSYGYTF
j_call: TRBJ1-2
clone_size: NA
v_call: TRBV4-3
d_call: TRBD1

cdr3_nt: TGCGCCAGCAGCCCCCAGACAGACTATGGCTACACCTTC
cdr3_aa: CASSPQTDYGYTF
j_call: TRBJ1-2
clone_size: few
v_call: TRBV4-3
d_call: NA

cdr3_nt: TGCAGCGTTGGACACAGTCCTAACTATGGCTACACCTTC
cdr3_aa: CSVGHSPNYGYTF
j_call: TRBJ1-2
clone_size: NA
v_call: TRBV29-1
d_call: NA

cdr3_nt: TGTGCCTGGAGTGTACGTAGGGGAGGGAGCTCTGGGGCCAACGTCCTGACTTTC
cdr3_aa: CAWSVRRGGSSGANVLTF
j_call: TRBJ2-6
clone_size: NA
v_call: TRBV30
d_call: TRBD2

cdr3_nt: TGCAGCGTCAAGGGGACTTATAATTCACCCCTCCACTTT
cdr3_aa: CSVKGTYNSPLHF
j_call: TRBJ1-6
clone_size: few
v_call: TRBV29-1
d_call: NA

cdr3_nt: TGTGCCAGCAGCCCACAGCTAGCGGGGGAGACCCGGGGCGAGACCCAGTACTTC
cdr3_aa: CASSPQLAGETRGETQYF
j_call: TRBJ2-5
clone_size: NA
v_call: TRBV7-9
d_call: TRBD2

cdr3_nt: TGTGCCAGCAGTGCGGTAGGGATAAGTCAGCCCCAGCATTTT
cdr3_aa: CASSAVGISQPQHF
j_call: TRBJ1-5
clone_size: once
v_call: TRBV2
d_call: NA

cdr3_nt: TGCAGCGTGATGGACAGGGGAGCCAAAAACATTCAGTACTTC
cdr3_aa: CSVMDRGAKNIQYF
j_call: TRBJ2-4
clone_size: NA
v_call: TRBV29-1
d_call: TRBD1

cdr3_nt: TGCGCCGCCGCTGGGACAGCCACTTCCAATGAGCAGTTCTTC
cdr3_aa: CAAAGTATSNEQFF
j_call: TRBJ2-1
clone_size: NA
v_call: TRBV4-3
d_call: TRBD1

cdr3_nt: TGTGCCAGCAGCTTAGCGGGGCAGGGCCTCTACGAGCAGTACTTC
cdr3_aa: CASSLAGQGLYEQYF
j_call: TRBJ2-7
clone_size: NA
v_call: TRBV11-2
d_call: NA

cdr3_nt: TGTGCCAGCAGTGAAGCGCTTCAGAAGGCTTTCTTT
cdr3_aa: CASSEALQKAFF
j_call: TRBJ1-1
clone_size: NA
v_call: TRBV2
d_call: NA

cdr3_nt: TGTGCCAGCAGTGAAGAATTAGCGGGGGCCCGATTTAACACCGGGGAGCTGTTTTTT
cdr3_aa: CASSEELAGARFNTGELFF
j_call: TRBJ2-2
clone_size: few
v_call: TRBV6-1
d_call: TRBD2

cdr3_nt: TGTGCCAGCAGTGAGCCGGTGGTGACCCACAATGAGCAGTTCTTC
cdr3_aa: CASSEPVVTHNEQFF
j_call: TRBJ2-1
clone_size: NA
v_call: TRBV6-1
d_call: NA

cdr3_nt: TGCGCCAGCACGCCTCGGGACAGCTCCTACGAGCAGTACTTC
cdr3_aa: CASTPRDSSYEQYF
j_call: TRBJ2-7
clone_size: NA
v_call: TRBV5-1
d_call: TRBD1

cdr3_nt: TGCAGCGTTGACGCTAGCGGGGATTACGAGCAGTACTTC
cdr3_aa: CSVDASGDYEQYF
j_call: TRBJ2-7
clone_size: NA
v_call: TRBV29-1
d_call: TRBD2

cdr3_nt: TGCAGTGCTAGAGACATGTTTGGCTACACCTTC
cdr3_aa: CSARDMFGYTF
j_call: TRBJ1-2
clone_size: NA
v_call: TRBV20-1
d_call: NA

cdr3_nt: TGCAGCGTCGCTGGGACTCTGGGCCCCACAGATACGCAGTATTTT
cdr3_aa: CSVAGTLGPTDTQYF
j_call: TRBJ2-3
clone_size: NA
v_call: TRBV29-1
d_call: NA

cdr3_nt: TGTGCCGCGCGGGGGGCGAATATGGGTACGCAGTATTTT
cdr3_aa: CAARGANMGTQYF
j_call: TRBJ2-3
clone_size: NA
v_call: TRBV6-6
d_call: TRBD2

cdr3_nt: TGTGCCAGCAGCTTTACGAACCAAGAGACCCAGTACTTC
cdr3_aa: CASSFTNQETQYF
j_call: TRBJ2-5
clone_size: NA
v_call: TRBV5-6
d_call: NA

cdr3_nt: TGTGCCAGTAGTTTGAACCGTCTCTCCTACGAGCAGTACTTC
cdr3_aa: CASSLNRLSYEQYF
j_call: TRBJ2-7
clone_size: few
v_call: TRBV19
d_call: NA

cdr3_nt: TGTGCCAGCAGCTTAGGACTAGCGGGGAATGAGCAGTTCTTC
cdr3_aa: CASSLGLAGNEQFF
j_call: TRBJ2-1
clone_size: few
v_call: TRBV7-9
d_call: TRBD2

cdr3_nt: TGTGCCAGCAGATATCGACGGATCAACACTGAAGCTTTCTTT
cdr3_aa: CASRYRRINTEAFF
j_call: TRBJ1-1
clone_size: NA
v_call: TRBV5-6
d_call: NA

cdr3_nt: TGTGCCAGCAGCCAATCTGAAAGGGTACCAGCTTTCTTT
cdr3_aa: CASSQSERVPAFF
j_call: TRBJ1-1
clone_size: NA
v_call: TRBV14
d_call: NA

cdr3_nt: TGTGCCAGCAGCGCAGGAGGGGGCGCATTCTTC
cdr3_aa: CASSAGGGAFF
j_call: TRBJ2-7
clone_size: NA
v_call: TRBV7-9
d_call: NA

cdr3_nt: TGTGCCAGCAGCTTGGCCGGACTAGCGGGGACATACGAGCAGTACTTC
cdr3_aa: CASSLAGLAGTYEQYF
j_call: TRBJ2-7
clone_size: NA
v_call: TRBV5-6
d_call: TRBD2

cdr3_nt: TGTGCCAGCAGCCCTCGACAGAATCTAGCCAAAAACATTCAGTACTTC
cdr3_aa: CASSPRQNLAKNIQYF
j_call: TRBJ2-4
clone_size: NA
v_call: TRBV7-2
d_call: NA

cdr3_nt: TGTGCCTGGAGTGTACTTGGAGTCTTCAGGGACACCGGGGAGCTGTTTTTT
cdr3_aa: CAWSVLGVFRDTGELFF
j_call: TRBJ2-2
clone_size: once
v_call: TRBV30
d_call: NA

cdr3_nt: TGTGCCTGCACGGGGTTACTGGCGGCAGATACGCAGTATTTT
cdr3_aa: CACTGLLAADTQYF
j_call: TRBJ2-3
clone_size: NA
v_call: TRBV2
d_call: NA

cdr3_nt: TGTGCCAGCAGCTTTTCCGGGACAGGGACCTACGAGCAGTACTTC
cdr3_aa: CASSFSGTGTYEQYF
j_call: TRBJ2-7
clone_size: few
v_call: TRBV7-2
d_call: TRBD1

cdr3_nt: TGTGCCAGCAGAGGGACAGGGGTTTCGTATGGCTACACCTTC
cdr3_aa: CASRGTGVSYGYTF
j_call: TRBJ1-2
clone_size: NA
v_call: TRBV25-1
d_call: TRBD1

cdr3_nt: TGTGCCAGCAGCGCTCAACAGGGGTCGAGCGGGGAGCTGTTTTTT
cdr3_aa: CASSAQQGSSGELFF
j_call: TRBJ2-2
clone_size: NA
v_call: TRBV9
d_call: TRBD1

cdr3_nt: TGTGCCAGCAGCCAAGCAGAGCGGACGCAGTATTTT
cdr3_aa: CASSQAERTQYF
j_call: TRBJ2-3
clone_size: NA
v_call: TRBV14
d_call: NA

cdr3_nt: TGTGCCAGTAGTATGAGCCCCTCGGGCCACGAGCAGTACTTC
cdr3_aa: CASSMSPSGHEQYF
j_call: TRBJ2-7
clone_size: NA
v_call: TRBV19
d_call: NA

cdr3_nt: TGTGCCAGCAGTAGGGGGCTGGCAGAGACCCAGTACTTC
cdr3_aa: CASSRGLAETQYF
j_call: TRBJ2-5
clone_size: NA
v_call: TRBV7-2
d_call: TRBD1

cdr3_nt: TGTGCCAGCAGTGAAGCGGGGTCCTACGAGCAGTACTTC
cdr3_aa: CASSEAGSYEQYF
j_call: TRBJ2-7
clone_size: NA
v_call: TRBV6-1
d_call: NA

cdr3_nt: TGCAGTGCTGAATGGGATGGTGAAGCTTTCTTT
cdr3_aa: CSAEWDGEAFF
j_call: TRBJ1-1
clone_size: NA
v_call: TRBV20-1
d_call: NA

cdr3_nt: TGCGCCAGCAGTCTCTCCCCGCCGGAGACAGGATTTTACAATGAGCAGTTCTTC
cdr3_aa: CASSLSPPETGFYNEQFF
j_call: TRBJ2-1
clone_size: NA
v_call: TRBV5-1
d_call: NA

cdr3_nt: TGCGCCAGCAGCACTAGCGGGGGGGCAAATGAGCAGTTCTTC
cdr3_aa: CASSTSGGANEQFF
j_call: TRBJ2-1
clone_size: few
v_call: TRBV5-1
d_call: TRBD2

cdr3_nt: TGCAGCGGAGACAGGAACCAAGAGACCCAGTACTTC
cdr3_aa: CSGDRNQETQYF
j_call: TRBJ2-5
clone_size: NA
v_call: TRBV29-1
d_call: NA

cdr3_nt: TGTGCCAGCAGTGTTCGGAGCAATCAAGAGACCCAGTACTTC
cdr3_aa: CASSVRSNQETQYF
j_call: TRBJ2-5
clone_size: NA
v_call: TRBV2
d_call: NA